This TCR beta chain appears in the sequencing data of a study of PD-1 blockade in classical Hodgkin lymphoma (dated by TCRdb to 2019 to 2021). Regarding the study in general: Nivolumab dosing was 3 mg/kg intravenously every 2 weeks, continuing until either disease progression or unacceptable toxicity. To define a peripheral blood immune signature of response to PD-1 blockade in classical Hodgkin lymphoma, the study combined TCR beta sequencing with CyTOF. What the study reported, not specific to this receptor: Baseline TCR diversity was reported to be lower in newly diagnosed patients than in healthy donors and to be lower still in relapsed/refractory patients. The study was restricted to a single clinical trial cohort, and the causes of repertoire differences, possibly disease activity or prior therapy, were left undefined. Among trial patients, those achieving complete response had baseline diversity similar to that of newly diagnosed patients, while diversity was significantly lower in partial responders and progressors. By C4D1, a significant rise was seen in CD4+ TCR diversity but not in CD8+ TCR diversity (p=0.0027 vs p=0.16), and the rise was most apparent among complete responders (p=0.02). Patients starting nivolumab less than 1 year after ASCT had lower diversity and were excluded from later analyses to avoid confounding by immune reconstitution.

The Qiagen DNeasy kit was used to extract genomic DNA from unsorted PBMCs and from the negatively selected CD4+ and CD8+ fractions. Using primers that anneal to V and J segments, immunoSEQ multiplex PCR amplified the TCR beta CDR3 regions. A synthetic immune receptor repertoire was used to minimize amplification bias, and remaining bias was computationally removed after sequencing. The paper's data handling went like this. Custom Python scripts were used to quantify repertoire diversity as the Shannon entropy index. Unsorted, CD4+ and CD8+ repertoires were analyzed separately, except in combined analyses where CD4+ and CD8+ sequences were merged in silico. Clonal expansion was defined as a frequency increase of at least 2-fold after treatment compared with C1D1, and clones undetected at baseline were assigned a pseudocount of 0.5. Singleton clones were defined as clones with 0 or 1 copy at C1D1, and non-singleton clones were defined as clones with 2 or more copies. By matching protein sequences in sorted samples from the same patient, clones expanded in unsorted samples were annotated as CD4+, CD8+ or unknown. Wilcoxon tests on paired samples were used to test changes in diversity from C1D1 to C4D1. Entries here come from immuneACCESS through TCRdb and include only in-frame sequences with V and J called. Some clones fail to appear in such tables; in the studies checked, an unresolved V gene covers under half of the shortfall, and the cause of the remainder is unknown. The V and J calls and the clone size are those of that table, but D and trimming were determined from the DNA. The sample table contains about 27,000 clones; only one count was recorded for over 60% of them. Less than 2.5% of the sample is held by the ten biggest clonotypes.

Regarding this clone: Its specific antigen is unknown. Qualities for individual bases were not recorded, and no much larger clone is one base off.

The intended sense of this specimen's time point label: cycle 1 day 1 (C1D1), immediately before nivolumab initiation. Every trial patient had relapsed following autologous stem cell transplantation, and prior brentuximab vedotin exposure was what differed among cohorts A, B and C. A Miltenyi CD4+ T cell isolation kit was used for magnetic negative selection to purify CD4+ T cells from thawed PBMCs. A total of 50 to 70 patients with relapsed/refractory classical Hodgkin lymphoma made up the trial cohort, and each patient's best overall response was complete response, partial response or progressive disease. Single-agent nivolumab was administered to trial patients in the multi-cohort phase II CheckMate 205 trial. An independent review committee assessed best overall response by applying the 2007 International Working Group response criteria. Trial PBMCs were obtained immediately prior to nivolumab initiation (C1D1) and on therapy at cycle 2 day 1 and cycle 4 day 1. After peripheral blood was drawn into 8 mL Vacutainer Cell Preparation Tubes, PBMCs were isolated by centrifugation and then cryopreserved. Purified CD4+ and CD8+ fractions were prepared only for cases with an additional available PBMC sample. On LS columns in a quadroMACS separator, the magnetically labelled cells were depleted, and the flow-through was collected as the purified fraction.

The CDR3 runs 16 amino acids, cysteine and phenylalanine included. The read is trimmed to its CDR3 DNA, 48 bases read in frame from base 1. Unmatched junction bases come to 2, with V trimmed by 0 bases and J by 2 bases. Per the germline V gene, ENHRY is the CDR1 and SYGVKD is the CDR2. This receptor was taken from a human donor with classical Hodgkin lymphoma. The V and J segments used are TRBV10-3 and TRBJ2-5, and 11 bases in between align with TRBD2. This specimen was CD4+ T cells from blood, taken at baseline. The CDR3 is CAISESIAGGQETQYF. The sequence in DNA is TGTGCCATCAGTGAGTCTATAGCGGGGGGGCAAGAGACCCAGTACTTC.